The T cell receptor beta chain described here comes from a study of shared clonotypes between healthy human individuals. Germline V lookup: CDR1 KGHSH, CDR2 LQKENI. The CDR3 extends over 13 amino acids. The ends were cut back, 5 bases at V and 5 bases at J, with 9 bases in the middle. Every subset had its genomic DNA shared out evenly among several immunoSEQ plates. Produced via immunoSEQ multiplex PCR; TCRdb's table is partial and in-frame only. The sample contains some 2,400,000 clones, about 94% of which appear only once. This clone was seen once. At the DNA level, this CDR3 is encoded by other sequences in the same sample as well.

This receptor was taken from a man between 18 and 29 years old in good health. The sample comprised naive CD4+ T cells sorted from blood. Noted subset: CD45RA+ positively selected. The V and J genes are TRBV18 and TRBJ1-4; a weak D match, TRBD1 (6 bases). The CDR3 nucleotides are TGTGCCAGCTCAACAGACAGGAATGAAAAACTGTTTTTT. Its protein product is CASSTDRNEKLFF.